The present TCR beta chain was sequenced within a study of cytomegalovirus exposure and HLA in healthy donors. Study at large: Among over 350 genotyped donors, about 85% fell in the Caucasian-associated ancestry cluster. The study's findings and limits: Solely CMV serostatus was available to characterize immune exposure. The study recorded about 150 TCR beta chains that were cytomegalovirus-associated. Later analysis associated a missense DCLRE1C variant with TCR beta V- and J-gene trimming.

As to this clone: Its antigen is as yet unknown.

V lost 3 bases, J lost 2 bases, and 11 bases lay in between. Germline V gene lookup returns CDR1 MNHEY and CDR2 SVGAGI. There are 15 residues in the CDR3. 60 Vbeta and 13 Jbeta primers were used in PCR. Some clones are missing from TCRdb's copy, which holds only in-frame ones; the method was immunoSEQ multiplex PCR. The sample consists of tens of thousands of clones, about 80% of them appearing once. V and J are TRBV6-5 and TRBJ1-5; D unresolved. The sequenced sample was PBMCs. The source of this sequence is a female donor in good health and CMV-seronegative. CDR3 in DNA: TGTGCCAGCAGTTATAGCGGCCAACGCAATCAGCCCCAGCATTTT. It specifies CASSYSGQRNQPQHF.